One T cell receptor beta chain is described in this entry. These data come from a study of blood T cell repertoires in COVID-19. The method was immunoSEQ multiplex PCR; TCRdb's version includes in-frame clones alone and lacks a portion of them. The sample lists more than 45,000 clones, 91% occurring once. Germline CDR1 reads LNHDA; CDR2 reads SQIVND (reference sequence). With V trimmed by 8 bases and J by 3 bases, 8 bases remained unmatched. The CDR3 is 15 residues long. The chain has TRBV19 and TRBJ2-1; 9 bases agree with TRBD2. The sample was peripheral blood. The sequence was collected from a man in his 70s with active COVID-19. Written as DNA, the CDR3 is TGTGCCAGTTCTCTTGGCGGGGGGGACTACAATGAGCAGTTCTTC. It translates to CASSLGGGDYNEQFF.